The rows below give T cell receptor beta chains drawn from one sample of a study of blood T cell repertoires in COVID-19. Assay used: immunoSEQ multiplex PCR; TCRdb lists only in-frame clones, some missing. The sample carries around 30,000 clones, 65% to 90% recorded once. The sample taken for sequencing was peripheral blood. These receptors were taken from a woman at least 80 years old with active or convalescent COVID-19. Each CDR3 is given with its conserved first and last residue. Fields, in order: J gene, clone size, V gene, CDR3 length, CDR3 protein. Clone size is shown for a subset of rows, as once, few, many or a class of expanded clone.

TRBJ2-7	NA	TRBV13	18	CASSLARRLAGPSYEQYF
TRBJ1-2	few	TRBV4-1	13	CASSQQGALGYTF
TRBJ2-5	NA	TRBV6-2/TRBV6-3	18	CASSPDLLRLAGGETQYF
TRBJ2-1	NA	TRBV27	16	CASSSTSGRAGVEQFF
TRBJ1-2	NA	TRBV28	14	CASSLLGPNYGYTF
TRBJ1-6	few	TRBV5-1	15	CASSFSGLGNSPLHF
TRBJ1-1	NA	TRBV29-1	13	CSGRGPSGIEAFF
TRBJ2-2	NA	TRBV3-1/TRBV3-2	15	CASSLGQGATGELFF
TRBJ2-3	once	TRBV5-6	15	CASSLELQGTDTQYF
TRBJ1-2	NA	TRBV7-9	17	CASSSKGTGLANYGYTF
TRBJ1-4	NA	TRBV6-5	14	CASSPQGPSDRLFF
TRBJ1-2	NA	TRBV5-4	15	CASSPRRTANYGYTF
TRBJ2-5	NA	TRBV11-2	16	CASSPSWTGWKGTQYF
TRBJ1-6	NA	TRBV7-9	15	CASSLSGTDNSPLHF
TRBJ2-6	NA	TRBV5-6	18	CASSLESVGLSGANVLTF
TRBJ2-2	few	TRBV7-9	15	CASSLGGANTGELFF
TRBJ1-4	NA	TRBV2	15	CASSEALAGGEKLFF
TRBJ1-4	NA	TRBV9	16	CASSGGTGQAYEKLFF
TRBJ2-1	NA	TRBV14	16	CASSRRLAGGLNEQFF
TRBJ1-5	few	TRBV6-1	16	CASSESWTGVWQPQHF
TRBJ1-2	NA	TRBV5-1	16	CASSSSGLGRFHGYTF
TRBJ1-5	NA	TRBV19	15	CASSILDSSNQPQHF
TRBJ1-4	NA	TRBV2	15	CASSEADRVNEKLFF
TRBJ1-5	NA	TRBV27	14	CASSWGLGGQPQHF
TRBJ1-4	few	TRBV7-9	14	CASSFFGLNEKLFF
TRBJ2-3	few	TRBV5-1	16	CASSLESGYGTDTQYF
TRBJ2-1	NA	TRBV9	13	CASSVAPPSEQFF
TRBJ1-1	NA	TRBV20-1	11	CSARAYTEAFF
TRBJ1-5	once	TRBV11-2	15	CASSRTGDGKQPQHF
TRBJ2-5	NA	TRBV3-1/TRBV3-2	13	CASSPGTQETQYF
TRBJ2-2	NA	TRBV5-1	13	CASGTGVVGELFF
TRBJ2-1	NA	TRBV9	16	CASSVSVAGGRNEQFF
TRBJ2-7	NA	TRBV5-1	15	CASSSTGTGTYEQYF
TRBJ2-4	NA	TRBV7-2	14	CASSIETGLRAQYF
TRBJ1-5	NA	TRBV3-1/TRBV3-2	14	CASSLTGYNQPQHF
TRBJ2-7	NA	TRBV28	16	CASSFSPSGSIDEQYF
TRBJ2-7	NA	TRBV5-1	14	CASSLVVRGYEQYF
TRBJ1-5	NA	TRBV20-1	13	CSASQGVGQPQHF
TRBJ1-2	once	TRBV15	15	CATSRDGGTNYGYTF
TRBJ1-1	NA	TRBV5-1	14	CASSLASGGTEAFF
TRBJ2-1	NA	TRBV12-3/TRBV12-4	11	CASSFLDEQFF
TRBJ2-3	NA	TRBV6-2/TRBV6-3	12	CASSFSGRGQYF
TRBJ1-6	NA	TRBV28	16	CASSLRTGIYNSPLHF